Presented here are 24 T cell receptor beta chains from one specimen sequenced in a study of shared clonotypes between healthy human individuals. Assay: immunoSEQ multiplex PCR; the TCRdb copy retains only in-frame clones and omits some. The table has more than 1.2 million clones, less than 99% seen once; the top ten hold 0.3% to 0.45%. The specimen sequenced was naive CD4+ T cells sorted from blood. Subset noted: CD45RA+ positively selected. The receptors come from a man aged 25 to 40 in good health.

The chain recombines TRBV14 with TRBJ2-1; a weak D match, TRBD1 (6 bases). From germline, CDR1 is SGHDN and CDR2 FVKESK. Trimming left V 4 bases short and J 0 bases short, with 10 bases between. The CDR3 spans 15 residues. The CDR3 bases are TGTGCCAGCAGCCGGACAGACGGCTCCTACAATGAGCAGTTCTTC. Translated: CASSRTDGSYNEQFF.

V and J are TRBV29-1 and TRBJ2-5, with 11 nucleotides matching TRBD2. The CDR3 sequence is 13 residues long. Germline assignment: CDR1 SQVTM and CDR2 ANQGSEA. V trimming: 6 bases; J trimming: 5 bases; junction bases outside the gene matches: 5. CDR3 sequence reads: CSVDTSGSETQYF. Here the CDR3 DNA reads TGCAGCGTAGATACTAGCGGGAGTGAGACCCAGTACTTC.

This chain links TRBV23-1 with TRBJ2-2; D is uncertain. TRBV23-1 is recorded as an ORF, its role being uncertain. V lost 3 bases and J 5 bases, leaving 7 bases between the germline ends. The CDR3 sequence is 13 residues long. The CDR3: CASSQNLTGELFF. Here the CDR3 DNA reads TGCGCCAGCAGTCAGAACCTTACCGGGGAGCTGTTTTTT.

The chain couples TRBV5-5 to TRBJ2-7; tentatively, D is TRBD2 (6 bases). The CDR3 loop spans 14 amino acids. Germline V gene data show CDR1 as SGHKS and CDR2 as YYEKEE (reference sequence). Trimming took off 4 bases at V and 3 bases at J, with 14 bases between the two ends. In nucleotides, the CDR3 is TGTGCCAGCAGCCCATTAGCGGCCTACTACGAGCAGTACTTC. Translated: CASSPLAAYYEQYF.

V usage is TRBV6-5 and J usage is TRBJ1-3; D not certain. This CDR3 contains 14 residues. V lost 1 base and J 4 bases, leaving 8 bases between the germline ends. Germline V gene data show CDR1 as MNHEY and CDR2 as SVGAGI. In nucleotides, the CDR3 is TGTGCCAGCAGTTACTTAGGCTCCGGAAACACCATATATTTT. Encoded protein: CASSYLGSGNTIYF.

The J gene is TRBJ2-5, the V gene TRBV9; D is undetermined. The germline gives CDR1 SGDLS, CDR2 YYNGEE. The CDR3 is 15 amino acids. With 0 bases removed from V and 0 bases from J, the gap between germline ends came to 9 bases. The CDR3 DNA reads as TGTGCCAGCAGCGTAGCAAATGGGTACCAAGAGACCCAGTACTTC. Translated: CASSVANGYQETQYF.

This chain uses TRBV9 with TRBJ1-4, with 7 positions matching TRBD1. Germline loops: CDR1 SGDLS, CDR2 YYNGEE. Trimming removed 1 base from V and 4 bases from J; junction bases left unmatched: 7. The CDR3 spans 16 residues. CDR3 coding DNA: TGTGCCAGCAGCGTAATGGCAGGGGGAGGTAATGAAAAACTGTTTTTT. Translated, it gives CASSVMAGGGNEKLFF.

J is TRBJ1-5 and V is TRBV28; weak D call: TRBD1 (5 bases). Germline values: CDR1 MDHEN, CDR2 SYDVKM. The ends were cut back, 7 bases at V and 6 bases at J, with 25 bases in the middle. The CDR3 spans 17 residues. CDR3 protein: CASTSRVGWQRGQPQHF. The CDR3 DNA reads as TGTGCCAGCACCTCCCGGGTCGGGTGGCAGAGGGGTCAGCCCCAGCATTTT.

As regards this clone: The sample has other DNA sequences that encode this CDR3 too. The chain employs TRBV7-9 and TRBJ1-2; tentative D call: TRBD1 (5 bases). CDR3 length: 14 residues. V was trimmed by 1 base and J by 3 bases, leaving 9 bases between them. Germline loops: CDR1 SEHNR, CDR2 FQNEAQ (reference sequence). The CDR3 sequence is CASSLGQGDYGYTF. Written as DNA, the CDR3 is TGTGCCAGCAGCTTAGGGCAGGGCGACTATGGCTACACCTTC.

The genes are TRBV7-8 and TRBJ2-7, with TRBD1 matching over 7 bases. V was clipped by 1 base and J by 3 bases; unmatched bases: 3. Per the germline V gene, CDR1 is SGHVS and CDR2 is FQNEAQ. The CDR3 spans 14 residues. This chain's CDR3 is CASSLGDRLYEQYF. The CDR3 nucleotides read TGTGCCAGCAGCTTAGGGGACAGACTCTACGAGCAGTACTTC.

The V call is TRBV5-4, the J call TRBJ2-5; D may match TRBD1 or TRBD2 (6 bases each). CDR1 is SGHNT, CDR2 YYREEE, per germline (reference sequence). The CDR3 extends over 14 amino acids. V lost 1 base and J 4 bases, leaving 11 bases between the germline ends. This CDR3 reads CASSLKGGLETQYF. The CDR3 DNA reads as TGTGCCAGCAGCTTGAAGGGGGGTCTAGAGACCCAGTACTTC.

V is TRBV10-2 and J is TRBJ1-2; D is undetermined. This CDR3 region has 19 residues. V shed 2 bases and J shed 2 bases, with 24 bases lying between them. Germline V lookup: CDR1 WSHSY, CDR2 SAAADI. This chain's CDR3 is CASSELGVVGIGENYGYTF. The CDR3 DNA reads TGCGCCAGCAGTGAGCTCGGGGTGGTGGGGATCGGTGAGAACTATGGCTACACCTTC.

The V call is TRBV27, the J call TRBJ2-1; 11 bases are shared with TRBD2. Germline loops: CDR1 MNHEY, CDR2 SMNVEV (reference sequence). The CDR3 runs 14 residues. V lost 4 bases to trimming and J lost 13 bases; unmatched junction nucleotides: 9. The CDR3 protein is CASSSGTSGLYQFF. The DNA for the CDR3 is TGTGCCAGCAGTTCCGGGACTAGCGGTTTATACCAGTTCTTC.

The chain links TRBV14 to TRBJ2-7; possibly TRBD2 for D (7 bases). This CDR3 is 13 amino acids long. Germline CDR1 and CDR2: SGHDN and FVKESK. Trimming removed 6 bases from V and 2 bases from J, with 11 bases in between. The CDR3 loop reads CASSKGGPYEQYF. The CDR3 DNA reads TGTGCCAGCAGTAAGGGGGGGCCCTACGAGCAGTACTTC.

V is TRBV4-1 and J is TRBJ2-7, with 9 bases matching TRBD1. CDR3 size: 15 residues. V lost 6 bases, J lost 6 bases, and 12 bases stayed unmatched. Germline values: CDR1 MGHRA, CDR2 YSYEKL. As DNA, the CDR3 is TGCGCCAGCAGTCCGGACAGGGGAGGATGGGCCGAGCAGTACTTC. Its translation is CASSPDRGGWAEQYF.

The chain combines TRBV29-1 with TRBJ2-4; D might be TRBD1 (5 bases). This CDR3 contains 11 residues. V lost 0 bases and J 12 bases, leaving 9 bases between the germline ends. From germline, CDR1 is SQVTM and CDR2 ANQGSEA. CDR3 nucleotide sequence: TGCAGCGTTGAAGATCCTGGGGCTCAGTACTTC. Translating gives CSVEDPGAQYF.

This chain connects TRBV2 to TRBJ2-1, with D perhaps given as TRBD1 or TRBD2 (5 bases each). V lost 6 bases and J 4 bases, leaving 16 bases between the germline ends. CDR1 SNHLY and CDR2 FYNNEI come from the germline V gene. The CDR3 is 15 amino acids. This CDR3 reads CASRMGPNSYNEQFF. For the CDR3, the DNA is TGTGCCAGCAGAATGGGACCGAATTCGTACAATGAGCAGTTCTTC. The full variable domain, with the rest looked up from reference TRBV2 and TRBJ2-1, is EPEVTQTPSHQVTQMGQEVILRCVPISNHLYFYWYRQILGQKVEFLVSFYNNEISEKSEIFDDQFSVERPDGSNFTLKIRSTKLEDSAMYFCASRMGPNSYNEQFFGPGTRLTVL.

The chain has TRBV5-4 and TRBJ2-3; D gene ambiguous. Germline V gene data show CDR1 as SGHNT and CDR2 as YYREEE (reference sequence). Trimming took 2 bases from V and 2 from J, leaving 0 bases between them. CDR3 length: 11 residues. DNA of the CDR3: TGTGCCAGCAGCTTCACAGATACGCAGTATTTT. It translates to CASSFTDTQYF. Full variable domain (missing parts from reference TRBV5-4 and TRBJ2-3): ETGVTQSPTHLIKTRGQQVTLRCSSQSGHNTVSWYQQALGQGPQFIFQYYREEENGRGNFPPRFSGLQFPNYSSELNVNALELDDSALYLCASSFTDTQYFGPGTRLTVL.

V usage is TRBV19 and J usage is TRBJ1-5, with D uncertain. The CDR3 length is 18 residues. The ends were cut back, 3 bases at V and 4 bases at J, with 22 bases in the middle. Germline lookup yields CDR1 LNHDA and CDR2 SQIVND (reference sequence). The CDR3 region is CASSIPPRRGVGNQPQHF. The CDR3 bases are TGTGCCAGTAGTATCCCCCCGAGGCGAGGAGTAGGTAATCAGCCCCAGCATTTT.

The chain employs TRBV5-6 and TRBJ1-5; a weak D match, TRBD1 (5 bases). This CDR3 is built from 15 residues. Trimming left V 4 bases short and J 5 bases short, with 16 bases between. The germline V gene has CDR1 SGHDT and CDR2 YYEEEE. CDR3 coding DNA: TGTGCCAGCAGCAGGGGTCCAAATTCAGATCAGCCCCAGCATTTT. It is translated as CASSRGPNSDQPQHF.

This clone came up once. The chain has TRBV28 and TRBJ2-7; D not resolved. The V and J ends lost 3 bases and 6 bases respectively, with 9 bases between them. This CDR3 is built from 12 residues. Per germline, CDR1 MDHEN and CDR2 SYDVKM. CDR3 nucleotides: TGTGCCAGCAGTTTGCTAGGGTTCGAGCAGTACTTC. The encoded protein is CASSLLGFEQYF.

CDR3 sequence reads: CASSLKAAFNTEAFF. The DNA of the CDR3 is TGTGCCAGCAGTTTAAAGGCAGCCTTTAACACTGAAGCTTTCTTT. The chain is built from TRBV6-6 and TRBJ1-1; D remains unclear. CDR3 length equals 15 residues. V lost 4 bases and J 2 bases, leaving 14 bases between the germline ends. Germline CDR1 and CDR2: MNHNY and SVGAGI (reference sequence).

V and J are TRBV7-9 and TRBJ2-1; D is uncertain. V dropped 2 bases and J dropped 3 bases, with 14 bases sitting between them. Germline CDR1 is SEHNR and CDR2 is FQNEAQ (reference sequence). The CDR3 consists of 16 residues. CDR3 protein: CASSLRSSDLYNEQFF. CDR3 coding DNA: TGTGCCAGCAGCTTACGGTCTTCGGACCTCTACAATGAGCAGTTCTTC.

This rearrangement joins TRBV18 to TRBJ2-1; D is possibly TRBD1 (5 bases). Germline V gives CDR1 KGHSH, CDR2 LQKENI. Trimming left V 1 base short and J 3 bases short, with 10 bases between. This CDR3 comprises 15 residues. The CDR3 loop is CASSPHVGLYNEQFF. The CDR3 nucleotides read TGTGCCAGCTCACCACATGTGGGGCTCTACAATGAGCAGTTCTTC.